The 19 T cell receptor beta chains given below trace back to one sample, sequenced in a study of blood T cell repertoires in COVID-19. Using immunoSEQ multiplex PCR, the repertoire was profiled, and TCRdb retains in-frame clones only, with some absent. The sample comprises about 24,000 clones, roughly 89% of which are singletons, and 15% to 20% rests with the top ten. The sample taken for sequencing was peripheral blood. The receptors come from a human donor in a cohort sampled during active COVID-19.

This chain links TRBV5-5 with TRBJ2-7; 7 positions agree with TRBD1. The CDR3 has 14 residues. Germline-derived CDR1 and CDR2 are SGHKS and YYEKEE (reference sequence). V lost 0 bases and J lost 2; bases outside the gene matches: 2. CDR3 protein: CASSLEGTAYEQYF. DNA of the CDR3: TGTGCCAGCAGCTTGGAAGGGACAGCCTACGAGCAGTACTTC.

CDR3 protein: CASSSTGTANSPLHF. CDR3 DNA sequence: TGTGCCAGCAGCTCTACCGGGACAGCGAATTCACCCCTCCACTTT. This rearrangement joins TRBV5-6 to TRBJ1-6; 7 positions match TRBD1. The germline gives CDR1 SGHDT, CDR2 YYEEEE. V was pared by 3 bases and J by 7 bases, with 7 bases of the junction left unmatched. The CDR3 sequence is 15 residues long.

The CDR3 region is CASSPPSGRGEKLFF. The CDR3 nucleotides read TGTGCCAGCTCACCACCTTCGGGGCGGGGTGAAAAACTGTTTTTT. V gene TRBV18 combines with J gene TRBJ1-4; tentative D call: TRBD1 (5 bases). Germline V lookup: CDR1 KGHSH, CDR2 LQKENI. The CDR3 sequence is 15 residues long. V was shortened by 0 bases and J by 7 bases, with 12 bases between the two germline ends.

This chain connects TRBV19 to TRBJ1-2; D remains ambiguous. The V and J ends lost 3 bases and 6 bases respectively, with 5 bases between them. This CDR3 contains 11 residues. Germline values: CDR1 LNHDA, CDR2 SQIVND (reference sequence). CDR3 in DNA: TGTGCCAGTAGTATCCGGGATGGCTACACCTTC. Protein product: CASSIRDGYTF.

V usage is TRBV7-2 and J usage is TRBJ2-3, with 14 positions matching TRBD2. Germline-derived CDR1 and CDR2 are SGHTA and FQGNSA. Germline trimming cut 4 bases from V and 3 bases from J; bases unmatched to any gene: 3. CDR3 length: 16 amino acids. For the CDR3, the DNA is TGTGCCAGCAGCTCGAGGACTAGCGGGAGGACAGATACGCAGTATTTT. Translation gives CASSSRTSGRTDTQYF.

V usage is TRBV19 and J usage is TRBJ1-2, with D possibly matching TRBD1 (6 bases). Per the germline V gene, CDR1 is LNHDA and CDR2 is SQIVND (reference sequence). The CDR3 is 15 amino acids. The V gene lost 4 bases and the J gene lost 3 bases, with 15 bases spanning the gap. DNA of the CDR3: TGTGCCAGTAGTAACGAGGGGGTAGGGGACTATGGCTACACCTTC. This translates into CASSNEGVGDYGYTF.

The rearrangement links TRBV2 to TRBJ2-2; TRBD1 agrees at 9 bases. The CDR3 runs to 15 residues. The germline gives CDR1 SNHLY, CDR2 FYNNEI. Unmatched junction bases numbered 13, after V lost 10 bases and J lost 7 bases. Here the CDR3 DNA reads TGTGCCACCCAGGGGAACAGGGGGCGCGGCGGGGAGCTGTTTTTT. It is translated as CATQGNRGRGGELFF.

The chain combines TRBV28 with TRBJ1-5, with D hard to call. V was pared by 2 bases and J by 2 bases, with 16 bases between. Germline loops: CDR1 MDHEN, CDR2 SYDVKM. This CDR3 region has 17 residues. CDR3 loop: CASSLRVATEGNQPQHF. DNA of the CDR3: TGTGCCAGCAGTTTAAGAGTCGCCACGGAGGGCAATCAGCCCCAGCATTTT.

V is TRBV5-8 and J is TRBJ2-5; D possibly corresponds to TRBD1 (6 bases). The CDR3 length is 15 residues. The V end lost 4 bases, the J end lost 1 base, and 14 bases lay between the germline ends. Per germline, CDR1 SGHTS and CDR2 YDEGEE. The chain's CDR3 is CASSSSGQPQETQYF. The CDR3 nucleotides read TGTGCCAGCAGCAGTTCTGGACAGCCCCAAGAGACCCAGTACTTC. Using reference TRBV5-8 and TRBJ2-5 for the parts outside the CDR3, the full variable domain is EAGVTQSPTHLIKTRGQQATLRCSPISGHTSVYWYQQALGLGLQFLLWYDEGEERNRGNFPPRFSGRQFPNYSSELNVNALELEDSALYLCASSSSGQPQETQYFGPGTRLLVL.

This clone was recorded once. The rearrangement uses TRBV5-1 and TRBJ2-2; no reliable D call. Looked up from germline, CDR1 is SGHRS and CDR2 is YFSETQ. This CDR3 region has 16 residues. The V gene lost 0 bases and the J gene lost 2 bases, with 11 bases spanning the gap. CDR3 in amino acids: CASSLAPTTNTGELFF. CDR3 sequence (DNA): TGCGCCAGCAGCTTGGCCCCGACAACTAACACCGGGGAGCTGTTTTTT. The variable domain in full, completed from reference TRBV5-1 and TRBJ2-2, reads KAGVTQTPRYLIKTRGQQVTLSCSPISGHRSVSWYQQTPGQGLQFLFEYFSETQRNKGNFPGRFSGRQFSNSRSEMNVSTLELGDSALYLCASSLAPTTNTGELFFGEGSRLTVL.

This clone has just a few counts. The V call is TRBV5-1, the J call TRBJ1-1; 11 bases are shared with TRBD1. The CDR3 runs 14 residues. Unmatched junction bases numbered 10, after V lost 4 bases and J lost 11 bases. Per germline, CDR1 SGHRS and CDR2 YFSETQ. The CDR3 region is CASSPDRGRVGAFF. The CDR3 DNA follows: TGCGCCAGCAGCCCGGACAGGGGGCGGGTTGGGGCTTTCTTT.

The chain has TRBV6-5 and TRBJ2-3, with 10 bases aligning to TRBD2. The ends lost 0 bases at V and 0 bases at J; junction bases unmatched: 0. The CDR3 runs to 16 residues. Germline values: CDR1 MNHEY, CDR2 SVGAGI. The chain's CDR3 is CASSYSTSGSTDTQYF. CDR3 sequence (DNA): TGTGCCAGCAGTTACTCGACTAGCGGGAGCACAGATACGCAGTATTTT.

V gene TRBV11-2 combines with J gene TRBJ2-2; D call uncertain. Germline V gene lookup returns CDR1 SGHAT and CDR2 FQNNGV. V lost 0 bases and J lost 7, with 12 bases in between. The CDR3 is made up of 15 amino acids. CDR3: CASSLETGNHGELFF. CDR3 coding DNA: TGTGCCAGCAGCTTAGAAACGGGTAATCACGGGGAGCTGTTTTTT.

The gene calls are TRBV10-1 and TRBJ1-2, with TRBD1 as a possible D gene (6 bases). The CDR3 runs to 16 residues. Trimming stripped 0 bases from V and 4 bases from J, with 15 bases between. In germline, CDR1 is WNHNN, CDR2 SYGVQD (reference sequence). CDR3 nucleotide sequence: TGCGCCAGCAGTGAGTCACAGGGTGGGTGGGGCTATGGCTACACCTTC. Protein: CASSESQGGWGYGYTF.

J is TRBJ1-2 and V is TRBV7-2, with 9 bases lining up with TRBD1. Germline trimming cut 7 bases from V and 5 bases from J; bases unmatched to any gene: 5. From germline, CDR1 is SGHTA and CDR2 FQGNSA. CDR3 length: 13 amino acids. This CDR3 reads CASIEDRGYGYTF. In DNA, the CDR3 is TGTGCCAGCATCGAGGACAGGGGATATGGCTACACCTTC.

DNA for the CDR3: TGTGCCAGTAGCCTTAGCGGGGGGGCCCGAAATGAGCAGTTCTTC. Protein sequence: CASSLSGGARNEQFF. V is TRBV19 and J is TRBJ2-1; 11 bases agree with TRBD2. CDR1 and CDR2 (germline): LNHDA, SQIVND (reference sequence). The V segment lost 6 bases and the J segment 7 bases; nucleotides outside the gene matches: 8. This CDR3 region has 15 residues. Drawing the rest from reference TRBV19 and TRBJ2-1, the complete variable domain is DGGITQSPKYLFRKEGQNVTLSCEQNLNHDAMYWYRQDPGQGLRLIYYSQIVNDFQKGDIAEGYSVSREKKESFPLTVTSAQKNPTAFYLCASSLSGGARNEQFFGPGTRLTVL.

The V gene is TRBV6-5, the J gene TRBJ2-7; 9 nucleotides match TRBD2. The germline V gene encodes CDR1 MNHEY and CDR2 SVGAGI. There are 15 residues in the CDR3. Losses at the gene ends were 4 bases for V and 6 bases for J; bases not matched to a gene: 10. As DNA, the CDR3 is TGTGCCAGCAGTTCTTCCGGGACTAGCAATCTCGAGCAGTACTTC. Its translation is CASSSSGTSNLEQYF.

The rearrangement uses TRBV4-3 and TRBJ2-5; D gene uncertain. CDR1 is LGHNA and CDR2 is YSLEER in the germline V gene. V lost 4 bases to trimming and J lost 1 base, with 10 bases between them. The CDR3 consists of 14 residues. CDR3 nucleotide sequence: TGCGCCAGCAGCCCTGGTACATTCCAAGAGACCCAGTACTTC. Protein product: CASSPGTFQETQYF.

V and J are TRBV5-1 and TRBJ2-5, with TRBD1 matching 7 bases. The V and J ends lost 4 bases and 1 base, in that order; junction bases with no gene match: 10. CDR1 SGHRS and CDR2 YFSETQ come from the germline V gene. The CDR3 totals 16 residues. As DNA, the CDR3 is TGCGCCAGCAGCCTTGGAGGACAGGCCCGCCAAGAGACCCAGTACTTC. Protein product: CASSLGGQARQETQYF.